Given below is one T cell receptor (beta chain) in context. What it recognizes is unknown. Regions amplified from RNA transcripts were the TCR beta CDR3 regions. A first-round RT-PCR of the TCR CDR3 used the HTBI primer set. TCRdb re-called the multiplex PCR reads with MiXCR, one entry per CDR3 protein. The sample includes around 620,000 distinct CDR3 sequences, around 16% seen only once; the top ten take 3.8%. The data were obtained in a study of T cells in Graves' hyperthyroidism and ophthalmopathy. Study-wide results and limits: Ophthalmopathy onset followed model prediction by a median around six months. Also found in blood were most expanded thyroid clonotypes above 0.001.

Germline CDR1 MNHNS, CDR2 SASEGT. There are 15 residues in the CDR3. The J segment lost 5 bases and the V segment lost 5 bases, leaving 6 bases of the junction unmatched. This chain links TRBV6-1 with TRBJ2-4; 10 bases are shared with TRBD2. The sample comprised blood. The sequence derives from a woman aged 30 to 39 with Graves' hyperthyroidism. CDR3: CASSLLAGAQNIQYF. CDR3 DNA sequence: TGTGCCAGCAGTCTTCTAGCGGGAGCTCAAAACATTCAGTACTTC.